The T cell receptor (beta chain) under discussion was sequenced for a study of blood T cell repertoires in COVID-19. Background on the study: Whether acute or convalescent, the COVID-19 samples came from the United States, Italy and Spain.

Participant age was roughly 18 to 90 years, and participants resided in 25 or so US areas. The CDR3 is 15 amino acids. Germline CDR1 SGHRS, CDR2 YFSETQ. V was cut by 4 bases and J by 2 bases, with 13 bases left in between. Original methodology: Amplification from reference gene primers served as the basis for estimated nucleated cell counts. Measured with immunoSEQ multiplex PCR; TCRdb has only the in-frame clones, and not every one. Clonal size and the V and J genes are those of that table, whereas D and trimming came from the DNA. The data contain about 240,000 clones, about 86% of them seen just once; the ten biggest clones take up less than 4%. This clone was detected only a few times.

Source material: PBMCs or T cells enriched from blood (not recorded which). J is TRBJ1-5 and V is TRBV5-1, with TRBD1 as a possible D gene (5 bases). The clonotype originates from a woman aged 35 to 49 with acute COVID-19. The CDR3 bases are TGCGCCAGCAGCGTGACAGCGGGCGGCAATCAGCCCCAGCATTTT. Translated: CASSVTAGGNQPQHF. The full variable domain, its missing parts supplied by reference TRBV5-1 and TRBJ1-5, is KAGVTQTPRYLIKTRGQQVTLSCSPISGHRSVSWYQQTPGQGLQFLFEYFSETQRNKGNFPGRFSGRQFSNSRSEMNVSTLELGDSALYLCASSVTAGGNQPQHFGDGTRLSIL.